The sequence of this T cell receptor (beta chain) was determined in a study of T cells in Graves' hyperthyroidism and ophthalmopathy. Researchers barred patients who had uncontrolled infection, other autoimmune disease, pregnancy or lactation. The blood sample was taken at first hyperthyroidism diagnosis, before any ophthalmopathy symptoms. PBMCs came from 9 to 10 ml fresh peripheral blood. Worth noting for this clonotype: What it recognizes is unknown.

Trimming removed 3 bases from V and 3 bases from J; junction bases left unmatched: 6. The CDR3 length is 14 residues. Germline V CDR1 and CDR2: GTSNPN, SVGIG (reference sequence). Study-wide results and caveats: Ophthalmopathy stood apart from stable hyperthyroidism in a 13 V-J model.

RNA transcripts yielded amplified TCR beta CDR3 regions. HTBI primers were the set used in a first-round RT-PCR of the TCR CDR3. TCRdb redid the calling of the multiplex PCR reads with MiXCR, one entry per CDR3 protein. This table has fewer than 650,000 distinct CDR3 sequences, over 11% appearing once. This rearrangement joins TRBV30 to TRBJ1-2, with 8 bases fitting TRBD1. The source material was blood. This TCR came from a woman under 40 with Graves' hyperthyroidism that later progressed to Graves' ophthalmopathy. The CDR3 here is CAWRTLDRDYGYTF. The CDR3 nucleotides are TGTGCCTGGAGGACTTTGGACAGGGACTATGGCTACACCTTC. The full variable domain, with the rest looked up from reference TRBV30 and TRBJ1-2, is SQTIHQWPATLVQPVGSPLSLECTVEGTSNPNLYWYRQAAGRGLQLLFYSVGIGQISSEVPQNLSASRPQDRQFILSSKKLLLSDSGFYLCAWRTLDRDYGYTFGSGTRLTVV.